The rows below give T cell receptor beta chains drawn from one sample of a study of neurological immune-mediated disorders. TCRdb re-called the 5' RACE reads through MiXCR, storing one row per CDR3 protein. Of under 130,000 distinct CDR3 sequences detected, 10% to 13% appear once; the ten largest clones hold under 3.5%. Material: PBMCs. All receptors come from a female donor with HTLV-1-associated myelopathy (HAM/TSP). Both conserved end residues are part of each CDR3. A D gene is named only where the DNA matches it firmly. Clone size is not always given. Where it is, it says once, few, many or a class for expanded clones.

CAITPGSSYEQYF	TGTGCCATCACCCCGGGAAGCTCCTACGAGCAGTACTTC	-	many	TRBV10-3	TRBJ2-7
CASSQVGGPYGYTF	TGTGCCAGCAGCCAAGTGGGAGGGCCCTATGGCTACACCTTC	-	many	TRBV3-1	TRBJ1-2
CASSSPHLARGSYNEQFF	TGTGCCAGCAGCTCCCCCCACCTAGCTAGGGGGTCCTACAATGAGCAGTTCTTC	-	-	TRBV7-2	TRBJ2-1
CASSLGLGQGLRDPLFF	TGCGCCAGCAGCCTTGGTCTAGGGCAGGGATTACGGGATCCCCTGTTCTTC	-	many	TRBV5-1	TRBJ2-1
CASRLAGANEQYF	TGCGCCAGTCGACTAGCGGGAGCAAACGAGCAGTACTTC	TRBD2	many	TRBV5-1	TRBJ2-7
CASSLLTAATNEKLFF	TGCGCCAGCAGCTTGTTAACGGCTGCAACTAATGAAAAACTGTTTTTT	-	few	TRBV5-1	TRBJ1-4
CSSSPTWITYEQYF	TGTTCCAGCAGCCCGACATGGATAACCTACGAGCAGTACTTC	-	-	TRBV12-3/TRBV12-4	TRBJ2-7
CSARDARGHGETQYF	TGCAGTGCTAGAGATGCCCGAGGACATGGGGAGACCCAGTACTTC	-	-	TRBV20-1	TRBJ2-5
CASSNAGDVFSSSYNEQFF	TGTGCCAGCAGCAATGCGGGGGACGTCTTCTCGAGCTCCTACAATGAGCAGTTCTTC	-	many	TRBV21-1	TRBJ2-1
CSAPNLDLRQFF	TGCAGTGCCCCCAATTTGGACTTAAGGCAGTTCTTC	-	many	TRBV20-1	TRBJ2-1
CAISDRLIGETQYF	TGTGCCATCAGTGACCGTCTTATAGGGGAGACCCAGTACTTC	-	-	TRBV10-3	TRBJ2-5
CSAGGYRSTDTQYF	TGCAGTGCCGGGGGTTACAGAAGCACAGATACGCAGTATTTT	-	many	TRBV20-1	TRBJ2-3
CASSLQQGIWDEQFF	TGTGCCAGCAGCCTTCAGCAGGGGATTTGGGATGAGCAGTTCTTC	-	few	TRBV28	TRBJ2-1
CASSFLVPTGVGELFF	TGTGCCAGCAGTTTTCTAGTCCCAACAGGGGTCGGGGAGCTGTTTTTT	TRBD1	many	TRBV28	TRBJ2-2
CSAEAPAGGVIRSEQYF	TGCAGTGCTGAGGCCCCAGCCGGGGGTGTGATACGGAGCGAGCAGTACTTC	-	many	TRBV20-1	TRBJ2-7
CSATRGSGNTIYF	TGCAGTGCTACCAGGGGATCTGGAAACACCATATATTTT	-	many	TRBV20-1	TRBJ1-3
CASSLPTGGNIQYF	TGCGCCAGCAGCCTCCCGACTGGGGGAAACATTCAGTACTTC	-	few	TRBV5-1	TRBJ2-4
CASSPRSGIREQFF	TGTGCCAGCAGCCCCCGGTCGGGAATCCGGGAGCAGTTCTTC	-	many	TRBV7-2	TRBJ2-1
CASSEGTGVSQYF	TGTGCCAGCAGCGAAGGGACAGGGGTTAGCCAGTACTTC	TRBD1	-	TRBV7-2	TRBJ2-5
CASRRSAQAFF	TGTGCCAGCAGACGCAGCGCTCAGGCTTTCTTT	-	-	TRBV12-3/TRBV12-4	TRBJ1-1
CSVQGQAATNEKLFF	TGCAGCGTTCAAGGACAAGCAGCAACTAATGAAAAACTGTTTTTT	-	many	TRBV29-1	TRBJ1-4
CASSLGTGTPNQPQHF	TGTGCCAGCAGCCTGGGGACGGGGACACCCAATCAGCCCCAGCATTTT	-	many	TRBV7-9	TRBJ1-5
CASTRWKGNNQETQYF	TGTGCCAGCACCCGGTGGAAGGGGAATAACCAAGAGACCCAGTACTTC	-	many	TRBV6-1	TRBJ2-5
CASSLQRQSNTEAFF	TGTGCCAGCAGCTTGCAGCGGCAATCGAACACTGAAGCTTTCTTT	-	many	TRBV5-5	TRBJ1-1
CASSFGQMGEQYF	TGTGCCAGCAGTTTTGGACAGATGGGGGAGCAGTACTTC	-	many	TRBV5-8	TRBJ2-7
CSVSQNNQPQHF	TGCAGCGTTTCCCAGAACAATCAGCCCCAGCATTTT	-	many	TRBV29-1	TRBJ1-5
CATSRSAGQIFIRNTIYF	TGTGCTACCAGCCGATCGGCCGGACAGATATTTATCAGAAACACCATATATTTT	-	many	TRBV15	TRBJ1-3
CASSKGRGANTGELFF	TGTGCCAGCAGTAAAGGGAGGGGAGCGAACACCGGGGAGCTGTTTTTT	TRBD2	-	TRBV6-1	TRBJ2-2
CANKSGGSSYNEQFF	TGTGCCAACAAAAGCGGGGGAAGCTCCTACAATGAGCAGTTCTTC	TRBD2	many	TRBV27	TRBJ2-1
CASSSRADGRTEAFF	TGTGCCAGCAGTTCCAGGGCGGACGGTAGGACTGAAGCTTTCTTT	-	many	TRBV6-5	TRBJ1-1
CSGESYNSPLHF	TGCAGCGGGGAGTCCTATAATTCACCCCTCCACTTT	-	many	TRBV20-1	TRBJ1-6
CASSLLGQGVSDTQYF	TGTGCCAGCAGTTTGTTGGGACAGGGGGTCTCAGATACGCAGTATTTT	TRBD1	many	TRBV28	TRBJ2-3
CASSTQGSFGYTF	TGTGCCAGCAGTACACAGGGGAGCTTTGGCTACACCTTC	TRBD1	many	TRBV2	TRBJ1-2
CASSPDFAGELFF	TGTGCCAGCAGTCCAGATTTCGCCGGGGAGCTGTTTTTT	-	many	TRBV12-3/TRBV12-4	TRBJ2-2
CASSLREGLEAFF	TGTGCCAGCAGCCTAAGGGAAGGGCTAGAAGCTTTCTTT	-	many	TRBV27	TRBJ1-1
CSLRDGPNSPLHF	TGCAGCCTCCGGGACGGACCAAATTCACCCCTCCACTTT	-	many	TRBV20-1	TRBJ1-6
CASSEAGSTYYGYTF	TGTGCCAGCAGTGAAGCAGGCAGTACTTACTATGGCTACACCTTC	-	many	TRBV6-1	TRBJ1-2
CASSLDRDAEAFF	TGTGCCAGCAGCTTGGACAGGGACGCTGAAGCTTTCTTT	TRBD1	many	TRBV7-7	TRBJ1-1
CASSYTGGTGELFF	TGTGCCAGCAGTTACACCGGAGGGACCGGGGAGCTGTTTTTT	-	many	TRBV6-5	TRBJ2-2
CSARDASNSYNEQFF	TGCAGTGCTAGAGATGCTAGCAACTCCTACAATGAGCAGTTCTTT	-	-	TRBV20-1	TRBJ2-1
CASSWKSTAFTDTKYF	TGTGCCAGCAGCTGGAAATCGACAGCTTTCACAGATACGAAGTATTTT	-	many	TRBV5-5	TRBJ2-3
CASSLAGRGEKLFF	TGTGCCAGCAGTTTAGCAGGGCGCGGTGAAAAACTGTTTTTT	-	many	TRBV12-3/TRBV12-4	TRBJ1-4
CSASPYGQGDNGNQPQHF	TGCAGTGCTAGCCCCTATGGACAGGGAGATAATGGCAATCAGCCCCAGCATTTT	TRBD1	many	TRBV20-1	TRBJ1-5
CSSPPPYSLNYGYTF	TGCAGTTCCCCTCCTCCGTACAGTTTGAACTATGGCTACACCTTC	-	many	TRBV20-1	TRBJ1-2
CASSTGFATNEKLFF	TGCGCCAGCAGCACCGGGTTTGCAACTAATGAAAAACTGTTTTTT	-	medium-sized	TRBV5-1	TRBJ1-4
CASSRGVDRSYEQYF	TGTGCCAGCAGCAGGGGGGTCGACCGGTCCTACGAGCAGTACTTC	-	many	TRBV9	TRBJ2-7
CASSPGRRGNTEAFF	TGTGCCAGCAGTCCAGGACGCCGGGGGAACACTGAAGCTTTCTTT	-	many	TRBV28	TRBJ1-1